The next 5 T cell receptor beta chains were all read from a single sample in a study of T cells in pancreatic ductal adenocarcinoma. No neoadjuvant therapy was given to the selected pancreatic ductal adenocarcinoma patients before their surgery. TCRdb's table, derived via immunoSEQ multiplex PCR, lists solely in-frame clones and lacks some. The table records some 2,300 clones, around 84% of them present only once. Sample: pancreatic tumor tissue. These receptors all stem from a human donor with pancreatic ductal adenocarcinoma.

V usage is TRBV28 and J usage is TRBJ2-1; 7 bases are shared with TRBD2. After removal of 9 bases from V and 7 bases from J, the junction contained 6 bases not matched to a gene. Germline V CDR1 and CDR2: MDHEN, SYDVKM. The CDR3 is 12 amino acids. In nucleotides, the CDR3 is TGTGCCAGTGAGGTGGGGGGGAATGAGCAGTTCTTC. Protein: CASEVGGNEQFF.

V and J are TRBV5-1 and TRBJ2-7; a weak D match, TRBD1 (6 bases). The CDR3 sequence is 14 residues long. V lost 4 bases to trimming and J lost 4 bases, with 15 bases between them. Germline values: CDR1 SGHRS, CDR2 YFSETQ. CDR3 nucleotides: TGCGCCAGCAGCCAGGGGTTCGATGGTTACGAGCAGTACTTC. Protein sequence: CASSQGFDGYEQYF.

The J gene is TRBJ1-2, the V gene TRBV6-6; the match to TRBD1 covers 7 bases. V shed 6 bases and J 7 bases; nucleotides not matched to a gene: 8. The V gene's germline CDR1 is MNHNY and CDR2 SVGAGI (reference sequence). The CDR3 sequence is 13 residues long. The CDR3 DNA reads TGTGCCAGCAGGCCGACAGGGCGGGTTGGCTACACCTTC. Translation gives CASRPTGRVGYTF.

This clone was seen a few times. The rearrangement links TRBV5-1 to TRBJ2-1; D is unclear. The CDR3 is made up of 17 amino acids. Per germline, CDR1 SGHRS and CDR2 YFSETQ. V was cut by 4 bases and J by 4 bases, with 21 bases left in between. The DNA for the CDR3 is TGCGCCAGCAGCCCGAACGTCCCGAGCTTAGCTTACAATGAGCAGTTCTTC. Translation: CASSPNVPSLAYNEQFF.

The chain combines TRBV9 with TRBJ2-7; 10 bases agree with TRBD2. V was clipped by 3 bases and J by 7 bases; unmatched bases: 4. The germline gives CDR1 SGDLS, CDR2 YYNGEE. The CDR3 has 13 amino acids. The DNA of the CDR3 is TGTGCCAGCAGCGCGGGACTAGCGTGGGAGCAGTACTTC. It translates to CASSAGLAWEQYF.